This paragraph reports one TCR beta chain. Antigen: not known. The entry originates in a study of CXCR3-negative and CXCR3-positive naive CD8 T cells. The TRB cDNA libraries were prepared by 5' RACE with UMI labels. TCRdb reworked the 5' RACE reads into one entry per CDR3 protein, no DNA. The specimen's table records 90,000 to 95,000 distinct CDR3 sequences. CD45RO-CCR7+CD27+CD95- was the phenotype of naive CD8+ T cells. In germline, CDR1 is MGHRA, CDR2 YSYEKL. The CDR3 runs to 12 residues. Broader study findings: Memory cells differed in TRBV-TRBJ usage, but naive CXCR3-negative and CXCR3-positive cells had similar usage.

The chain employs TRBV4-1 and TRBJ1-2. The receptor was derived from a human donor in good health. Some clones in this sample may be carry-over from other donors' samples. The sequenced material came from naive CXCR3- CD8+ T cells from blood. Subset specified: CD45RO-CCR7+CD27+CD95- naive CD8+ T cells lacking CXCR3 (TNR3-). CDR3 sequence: CASSQDRVGYTF.